This TCR beta chain stems from a study of T cell responses to AZD1222 COVID-19 vaccine. Across the whole study: Second doses that came at about 4 or about 12 weeks were put together.

Concerning this clone: Its antigen remains unidentified.

Profiled with immunoSEQ multiplex PCR; TCRdb holds only in-frame clones, not every one. The sample lists 60,000 or so clones; 80% to 90% were seen once. The CDR3 contains 13 residues. With 0 bases removed from V and 3 bases from J, the gap between germline ends came to 6 bases. Looked up from germline, CDR1 is LNHNV and CDR2 is YYDKDF (reference sequence). Study results and caveats: Increases in Spike-specific TCR breadth and depth were seen after two AZD1222 doses. There were vaccine-associated CD4 TCRs across spike, dominant at 160-218 and 743-854.

The material was peripheral blood, obtained on day 0 of AZD1222 vaccination. The sequence derives from an adult in good health. V gene TRBV15 combines with J gene TRBJ2-7, with D hard to call. CDR3 sequence (DNA): TGTGCCACCAGCAGAGATCGTGGCTACGAGCAGTACTTC. It specifies CATSRDRGYEQYF.